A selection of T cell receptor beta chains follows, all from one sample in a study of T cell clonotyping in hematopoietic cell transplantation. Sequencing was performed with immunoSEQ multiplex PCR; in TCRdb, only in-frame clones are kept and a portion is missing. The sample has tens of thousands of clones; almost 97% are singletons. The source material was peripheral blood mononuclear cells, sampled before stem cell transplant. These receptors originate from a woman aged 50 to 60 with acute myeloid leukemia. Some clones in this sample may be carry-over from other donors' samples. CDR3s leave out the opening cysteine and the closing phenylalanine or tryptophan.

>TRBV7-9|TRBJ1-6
ASSLTVYNSPLH
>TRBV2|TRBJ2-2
ASTGSGSHTGELF
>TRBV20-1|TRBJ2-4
SASWGDIQY
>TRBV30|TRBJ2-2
AWSFFLAGDRAGELF
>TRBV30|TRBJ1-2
AWSEDRVGGYT
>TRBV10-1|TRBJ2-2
ASSPGLSTGELF
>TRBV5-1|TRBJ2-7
ASSFDRGKDEQY
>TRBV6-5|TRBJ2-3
ASSRGSRTDTQY
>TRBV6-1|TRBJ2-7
ASTATGAYEQY
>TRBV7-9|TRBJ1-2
ASSLEGGTALQGYT
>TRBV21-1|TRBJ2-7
ASSKEPGLAGSSYEQY
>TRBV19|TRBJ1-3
ASSIGQRATNTIY
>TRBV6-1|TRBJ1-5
ATTGNQPQH
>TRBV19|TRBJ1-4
ASSLKTGGAKEKLF
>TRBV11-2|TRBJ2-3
ASSRAGGPPDTQY
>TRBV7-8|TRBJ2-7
ASMLSGLDTYEQY
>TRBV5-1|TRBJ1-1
ASSQTNTEAF